A selection of T cell receptor beta chains follows, all from one sample in a study of T cell changes during pregnancy in multiple sclerosis. Assay used: immunoSEQ multiplex PCR; TCRdb lists only in-frame clones, some missing. The sample lists 100,000 to 150,000 clones, approximately 94% seen once, with less than 7.5% in the top ten. The sequencing used peripheral blood, collected before pregnancy. The receptors shown here come from a female donor with multiple sclerosis, enrolled in a pregnancy study. Both conserved end residues are part of each CDR3. The D gene is left open where the match is weak. Clone size is shown for a subset of rows, as once, few, many or a class of expanded clone.

.	.	TRBV19	TRBJ1-2	11	CATQEGDGYTF	TGTGCCACTCAAGAGGGGGATGGCTACACCTTC
.	.	TRBV28	TRBJ2-4	13	CATQSGSKNIQYF	TGTGCTACACAATCGGGTAGCAAAAACATTCAGTACTTC
.	TRBD1	TRBV5-4	TRBJ1-4	15	CASSFAGTGKEKLFF	TGTGCCAGCAGTTTCGCCGGGACAGGGAAGGAAAAACTGTTTTTT
.	.	TRBV5-6	TRBJ1-1	14	CASSSLDRNTEAFF	TGTGCCAGCAGCTCCTTGGACAGGAACACTGAAGCTTTCTTT
.	TRBD2	TRBV7-9	TRBJ2-7	15	CASSPTSGTSYEQYF	TGTGCCAGCAGCCCTACTAGCGGGACGTCCTACGAGCAGTACTTC
.	.	TRBV15	TRBJ1-4	15	CATSPLGGYQEKLFF	TGTGCCACCAGCCCCTTAGGAGGGTATCAGGAAAAACTGTTTTTT
.	.	TRBV5-6	TRBJ1-1	13	CASSFGRNTEAFF	TGTGCCAGCAGTTTTGGGAGGAACACTGAAGCTTTCTTT
.	TRBD1	TRBV28	TRBJ1-2	16	CASTEIVLTGGRGYTF	TGTGCCAGCACCGAAATCGTCCTGACAGGGGGGCGTGGCTACACCTTC
.	TRBD2	TRBV7-8	TRBJ2-7	16	CASSLEASGASYEQYF	TGTGCCAGCAGCTTAGAGGCTAGCGGGGCCTCCTACGAGCAGTACTTC
.	.	TRBV9	TRBJ2-2	15	CASSVGAGTTGELFF	TGTGCCAGCAGCGTAGGGGCGGGGACGACCGGGGAGCTGTTTTTT
.	TRBD2	TRBV29-1	TRBJ2-1	15	CSVEGLAGPYNEQFF	TGCAGCGTTGAAGGACTAGCGGGACCCTACAATGAGCAGTTCTTC
.	.	TRBV5-1	TRBJ1-1	13	CASSLAGVTEAFF	TGCGCCAGCAGCTTGGCAGGGGTAACTGAAGCTTTCTTT
.	TRBD2	TRBV2	TRBJ2-5	14	CASRIAGGWETQYF	TGTGCCAGCAGAATAGCGGGGGGGTGGGAGACCCAGTACTTC
.	.	TRBV2	TRBJ1-4	15	CASSGLGGTNEKLFF	TGTGCCAGCAGTGGCCTCGGTGGAACTAATGAAAAACTGTTTTTT
.	TRBD1	TRBV4-1	TRBJ1-3	15	CASSTRQGAGNTIYF	TGCGCCAGCAGCACGCGACAGGGGGCAGGAAACACCATATATTTT
.	TRBD2	TRBV10-3	TRBJ2-5	19	CAISDRGVVAGGPGGEQYF	TGTGCCATCAGTGATAGGGGCGTTGTGGCGGGAGGGCCGGGGGGGGAGCAGTACTTC
.	TRBD1	TRBV30	TRBJ1-1	13	CAWKKNRGAEAFF	TGTGCCTGGAAAAAGAACAGGGGCGCTGAAGCTTTCTTT
.	TRBD2	TRBV19	TRBJ2-2	16	CASSTGGGRYTGELFF	TGTGCCAGTAGTACCGGGGGGGGCCGTTATACCGGGGAGCTGTTTTTT
.	.	TRBV5-5	TRBJ1-1	13	CASSLAGGVGAFF	TGTGCCAGCAGCTTGGCCGGAGGGGTTGGAGCTTTCTTT
.	TRBD1	TRBV7-3	TRBJ2-3	15	CASSLNTGGWDTQYF	TGTGCCAGCAGCTTAAATACAGGGGGGTGGGATACGCAGTATTTT
once	.	TRBV21-1	TRBJ1-6	20	CASSKFVRGTGPSYNSPLHF	TGTGCCAGCAGCAAATTCGTAAGAGGGACAGGGCCGTCCTATAATTCACCCCTCCACTTT
.	TRBD1	TRBV15	TRBJ2-7	14	CATSRGQGAGEQYF	TGTGCCACCAGCAGAGGACAGGGGGCAGGGGAGCAGTACTTC
.	TRBD1	TRBV27	TRBJ2-1	15	CASSFQGQANNEQFF	TGTGCCAGCAGTTTCCAGGGACAGGCGAACAATGAGCAGTTCTTC
.	TRBD2	TRBV9	TRBJ2-3	16	CASSVSSGGATDTQYF	TGTGCCAGCAGCGTATCAAGCGGGGGGGCGACAGATACGCAGTATTTT
once	.	TRBV30	TRBJ1-1	14	CAWSGRGRDTEAFF	TGTGCCTGGAGTGGGCGGGGGAGGGACACTGAAGCTTTCTTT
.	.	TRBV5-1	TRBJ2-3	14	CASRRGRDTDTQYF	TGCGCCAGTCGGCGGGGGCGAGACACAGATACGCAGTATTTT
.	.	TRBV7-9	TRBJ2-1	15	CASSSRRQLYNEQFF	TGTGCCAGCAGCTCCCGCCGACAGTTATACAATGAGCAGTTCTTC